The clone carrying this T cell receptor (beta chain) was found a few times. Its antigen is unknown. Alongside a J-beta primer mix, a sample-barcoded 5' primer served in a second PCR lasting roughly 7 to 11 cycles. From the 5' RACE reads, TCRdb called clonotypes with MiXCR, one entry per CDR3 protein. The sample includes hundreds of thousands of distinct CDR3 sequences, more than 20% of them seen just once. The V and J ends lost 3 bases and 8 bases respectively, with 16 bases between them. The CDR3 covers 15 residues. CDR1 and CDR2 from the germline V gene are MNHEY and SMNVEV (reference sequence). The record originates from a study of blood T cells in healthy people across ages. Whole-study results and caveats: A strong correlation was found between TCR beta diversity and the percentage of naive T cells.

Every donor gave roughly 9.6 milliliters of peripheral blood. With each sample, at least 6 micrograms of total RNA were extracted. The rearrangement joins TRBV27 to TRBJ1-4; tentative D call: TRBD1 (5 bases). Specimen: blood. This sequence originates from a man between 65 and 85 years old in good health. This chain's CDR3 is CASSLSWQGVEKLFF. The CDR3 DNA follows: TGTGCCAGCAGTTTGAGTTGGCAGGGTGTGGAAAAACTGTTTTTT.